This T cell receptor beta chain was profiled in a study of metastatic and nonmetastatic thyroid tumors. Looking at the study overall: Where malignant and benign thyroid patients were concerned, repertoires were compared across blood and tumor or nodule tissue. Study findings and constraints: In both blood and tumor samples, TCR beta diversity was reported significantly higher for malignant than benign nodules.

There are a few counts of this clone. The antigen is undetermined. This CDR3 contains 13 residues. V was cut by 1 base and J by 7 bases, with 10 bases left in between. CDR1 MNHNS and CDR2 SASEGT come from the germline V gene. As originally analysed: Clinicopathological groups of papillary thyroid cancer showed CDR3 differences that were used to build a distant-metastasis classifier. TCRdb re-clonotyped the PCR reads through MiXCR. It is TCRdb's table, rather than the study itself, that gives the V and J calls and clone size. The table lists 30,000 to 45,000 clones, roughly 28% of them singletons. None of the patients had undergone any treatment ahead of thyroid surgery.

The source of this sequence is a male donor with papillary thyroid cancer or a benign thyroid nodule (not recorded which). Some clones in this sample may be carry-over from other donors' samples. The specimen was blood. The chain employs TRBV6-1 and TRBJ2-5; D gene unclear. CDR3 DNA sequence: TGTGCCAGCAGTGAAGTTTCGCTCGGGACCCAGTACTTC. Encoded protein: CASSEVSLGTQYF.